The present entry profiles one T cell receptor beta chain with its context. Its antigen is undetermined. Being one base from a much bigger clone, this may be a read error. The sample contains more than one DNA sequence encoding this CDR3. CDR1 and CDR2 from the germline V gene are SGHNT and YYREEE (reference sequence). Trimming removed 0 bases from V and 5 bases from J, with 12 bases in between. This CDR3 contains 15 residues. PCR replicates performed on unsorted PBMC used approximately 300 ng DNA, some 30,000 T cell genomes. Unsorted PBMC DNA underwent sequencing on ten immunoSEQ deep assay plates. TCRdb's table, derived via immunoSEQ multiplex PCR, lists solely in-frame clones and lacks some. The sample lists 550,000 to 600,000 clones, around 78% occurring once. The data are from a study of shared clonotypes between healthy human individuals. Study-wide results and limits: An effect of sequencing depth on clonotype sharing among donors was expected.

This rearrangement joins TRBV5-4 to TRBJ1-5; maybe TRBD1 (6 bases). The sequence was obtained from a woman between 35 and 50 years old in good health. Some clones in this sample may be carry-over from other donors' samples. Material: PBMCs. The CDR3, as DNA: TGTGCCAGCAGCTTGGGGCAGGGGATTGATCAGCCCCAGCATTTT. Protein sequence: CASSLGQGIDQPQHF.